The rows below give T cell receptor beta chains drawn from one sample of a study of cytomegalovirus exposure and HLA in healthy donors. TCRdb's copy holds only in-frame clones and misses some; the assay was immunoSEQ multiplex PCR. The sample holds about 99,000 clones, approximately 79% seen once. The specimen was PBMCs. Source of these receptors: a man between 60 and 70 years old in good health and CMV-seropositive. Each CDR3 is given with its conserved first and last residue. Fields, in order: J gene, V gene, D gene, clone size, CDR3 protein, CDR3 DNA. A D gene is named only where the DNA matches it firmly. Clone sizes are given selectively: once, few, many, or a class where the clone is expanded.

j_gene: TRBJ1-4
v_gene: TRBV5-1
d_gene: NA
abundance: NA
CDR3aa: CASSSGRTNEKLFF
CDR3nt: TGCGCCAGCAGCTCCGGTAGAACGAATGAAAAACTGTTTTTT

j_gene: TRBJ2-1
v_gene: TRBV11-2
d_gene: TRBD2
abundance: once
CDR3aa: CASSLARTSGNEQFF
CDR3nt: TGTGCCAGCAGCTTAGCCCGGACTAGCGGCAATGAGCAGTTCTTC

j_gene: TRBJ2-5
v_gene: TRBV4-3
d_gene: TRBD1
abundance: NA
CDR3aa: CASSQGHNPGQGSETQYF
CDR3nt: TGCGCCAGCAGCCAAGGTCACAATCCGGGACAGGGATCGGAGACCCAGTACTTC

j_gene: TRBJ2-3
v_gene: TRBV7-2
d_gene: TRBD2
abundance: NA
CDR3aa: CASSRTSEGDTQYF
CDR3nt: TGTGCCAGCAGCAGGACTAGCGAGGGAGATACGCAGTATTTT

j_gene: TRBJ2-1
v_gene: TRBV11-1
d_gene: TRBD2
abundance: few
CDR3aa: CASSFSGGAVVEQFF
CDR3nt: TGTGCCAGCAGCTTTAGCGGGGGGGCCGTCGTAGAGCAGTTCTTC

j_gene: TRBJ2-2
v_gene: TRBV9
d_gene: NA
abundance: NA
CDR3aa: CASSVATLGGDTGELFF
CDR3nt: TGTGCCAGCAGCGTAGCTACCCTCGGCGGGGACACCGGGGAGCTGTTTTTT

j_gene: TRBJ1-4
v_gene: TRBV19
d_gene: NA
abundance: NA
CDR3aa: CASSIQGQEKLFF
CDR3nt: TGTGCCAGTAGTATACAGGGTCAAGAAAAACTGTTTTTT

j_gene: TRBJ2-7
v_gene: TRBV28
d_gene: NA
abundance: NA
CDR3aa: CASSSSGQGPDEQYF
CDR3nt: TGTGCCAGCAGTTCTTCCGGGCAGGGCCCTGACGAGCAGTACTTC

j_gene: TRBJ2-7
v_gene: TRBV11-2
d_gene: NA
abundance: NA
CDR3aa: CASSLVTYEQYF
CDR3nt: TGTGCCAGCAGCTTAGTTACCTACGAGCAGTACTTC

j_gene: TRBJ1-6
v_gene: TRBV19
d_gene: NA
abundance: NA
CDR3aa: CASSKGQARHSPLHF
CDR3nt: TGTGCCAGTAGTAAGGGGCAGGCTAGACATTCACCCCTCCACTTT

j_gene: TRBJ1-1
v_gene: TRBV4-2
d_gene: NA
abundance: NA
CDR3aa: CASSQDGHMNTEAFF
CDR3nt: TGTGCCAGCAGCCAAGATGGACACATGAACACTGAAGCTTTCTTT

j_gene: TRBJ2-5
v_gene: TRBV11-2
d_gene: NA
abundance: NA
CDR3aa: CASSFLAGTAQETQYF
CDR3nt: TGTGCCAGCAGCTTTCTGGCGGGGACGGCCCAAGAGACCCAGTACTTC

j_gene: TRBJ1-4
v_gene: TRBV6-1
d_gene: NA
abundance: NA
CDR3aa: CASSETWDEKLFF
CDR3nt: TGTGCCAGCAGTGAGACTTGGGATGAAAAACTGTTTTTT

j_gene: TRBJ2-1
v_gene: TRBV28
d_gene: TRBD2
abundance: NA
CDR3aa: CASTSGGRESSYNEQFF
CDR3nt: TGTGCCAGCACCAGCGGGGGTAGGGAAAGCTCCTACAATGAGCAGTTCTTC

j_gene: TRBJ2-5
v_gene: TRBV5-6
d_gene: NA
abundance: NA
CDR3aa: CASSFERQETQYF
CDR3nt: TGTGCCAGCAGCTTTGAGAGGCAAGAGACCCAGTACTTC

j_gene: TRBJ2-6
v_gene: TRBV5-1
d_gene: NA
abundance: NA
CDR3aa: CASSFGGSSGANVLTF
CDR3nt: TGCGCCAGCAGCTTCGGGGGAAGCTCTGGGGCCAACGTCCTGACTTTC

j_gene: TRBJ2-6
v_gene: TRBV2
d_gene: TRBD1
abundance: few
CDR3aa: CASRQGLSGANVLTF
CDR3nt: TGTGCCAGCCGACAGGGTCTCTCTGGGGCCAACGTCCTGACTTTC

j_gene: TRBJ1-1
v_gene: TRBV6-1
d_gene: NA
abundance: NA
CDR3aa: CASRELSRAFF
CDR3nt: TGTGCCAGTCGGGAGCTAAGTCGGGCTTTCTTT

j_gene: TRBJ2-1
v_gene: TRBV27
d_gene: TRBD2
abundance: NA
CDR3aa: CASSSHLAGGRYNEQFF
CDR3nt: TGTGCCAGCAGTTCCCATCTAGCGGGGGGCCGATACAATGAGCAGTTCTTC

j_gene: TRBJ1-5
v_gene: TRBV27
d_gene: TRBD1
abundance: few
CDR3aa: CASRAGQGQPQHF
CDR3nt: TGTGCCAGCAGGGCGGGACAGGGCCAGCCCCAGCATTTT

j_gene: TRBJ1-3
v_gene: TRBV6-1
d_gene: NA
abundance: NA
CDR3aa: CASRAQGKAGNTIYF
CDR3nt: TGTGCCAGCAGAGCTCAGGGGAAAGCTGGAAACACCATATATTTT

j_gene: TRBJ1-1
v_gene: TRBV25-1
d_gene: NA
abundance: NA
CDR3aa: CASSAGMNTEAFF
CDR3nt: TGTGCCAGCAGCGCAGGGATGAACACTGAAGCTTTCTTT

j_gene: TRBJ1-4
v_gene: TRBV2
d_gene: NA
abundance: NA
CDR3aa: CASSDHTGFNEKLFF
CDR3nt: TGTGCCAGCAGTGATCACACAGGTTTTAATGAAAAACTGTTTTTT

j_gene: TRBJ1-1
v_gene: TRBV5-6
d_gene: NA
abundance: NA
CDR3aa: CASSLSMNTEAFF
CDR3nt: TGTGCCAGCAGCTTAAGCATGAACACTGAAGCTTTCTTT

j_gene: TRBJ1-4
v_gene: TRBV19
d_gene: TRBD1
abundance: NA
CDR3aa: CARLGTGGIGGEKLFF
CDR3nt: TGTGCCAGACTCGGGACAGGGGGCATAGGGGGGGAAAAACTGTTTTTT

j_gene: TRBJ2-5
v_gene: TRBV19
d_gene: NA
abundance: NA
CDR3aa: CASSWGDQETQYF
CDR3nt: TGTGCCAGTAGTTGGGGGGACCAAGAGACCCAGTACTTC

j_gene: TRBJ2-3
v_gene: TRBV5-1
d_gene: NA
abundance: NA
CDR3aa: CASSLGQPPDTQYF
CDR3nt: TGCGCCAGCAGCTTGGGACAGCCTCCAGATACGCAGTATTTT

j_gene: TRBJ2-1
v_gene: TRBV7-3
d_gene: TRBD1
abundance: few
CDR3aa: CASSLSGTAPNEQFF
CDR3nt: TGTGCCAGCAGCTTATCTGGGACAGCTCCCAATGAGCAGTTCTTC

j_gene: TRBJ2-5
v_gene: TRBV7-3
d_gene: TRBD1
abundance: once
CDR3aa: CASSISGQGYETQYF
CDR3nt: TGTGCCAGCAGCATATCGGGACAGGGATACGAGACCCAGTACTTC

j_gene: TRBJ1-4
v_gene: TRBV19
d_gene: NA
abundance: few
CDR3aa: CASRGHEKLFF
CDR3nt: TGTGCCAGTAGGGGCCATGAAAAACTGTTTTTT

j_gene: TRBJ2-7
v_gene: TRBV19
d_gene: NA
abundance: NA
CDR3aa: CASSRAGHEQYF
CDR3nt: TGTGCCAGTAGTCGGGCGGGCCACGAGCAGTACTTC

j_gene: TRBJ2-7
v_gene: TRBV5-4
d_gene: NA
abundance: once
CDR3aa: CASSPPGAGARYEQYF
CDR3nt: TGTGCCAGCAGCCCCCCCGGCGCAGGGGCGCGGTACGAGCAGTACTTC

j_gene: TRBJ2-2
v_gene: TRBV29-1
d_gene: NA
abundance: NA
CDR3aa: CSVGRNTGELFF
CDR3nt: TGCAGCGTTGGGAGGAACACCGGGGAGCTGTTTTTT

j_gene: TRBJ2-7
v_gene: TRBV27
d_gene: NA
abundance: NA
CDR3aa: CASSLGVGLPEQYF
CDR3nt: TGTGCCAGCAGTCTCGGGGTAGGGTTACCCGAGCAGTACTTC

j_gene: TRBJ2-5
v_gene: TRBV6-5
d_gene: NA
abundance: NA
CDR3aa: CASSTRTSGETQYF
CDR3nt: TGTGCCAGCAGCACCCGGACCTCAGGGGAGACCCAGTACTTC

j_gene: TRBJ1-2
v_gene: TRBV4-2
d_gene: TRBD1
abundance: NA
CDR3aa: CASSQGGTGEAYGYTF
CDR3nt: TGTGCCAGCAGCCAAGGAGGGACAGGGGAGGCCTATGGCTACACCTTC

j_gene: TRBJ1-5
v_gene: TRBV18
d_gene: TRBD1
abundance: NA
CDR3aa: CASSPTVPGGGQPQHF
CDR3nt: TGTGCCAGCTCACCCACTGTCCCAGGGGGCGGACAGCCCCAGCATTTT

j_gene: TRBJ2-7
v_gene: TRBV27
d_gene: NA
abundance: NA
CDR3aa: CASSVSLLAAYSYEQYF
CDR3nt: TGTGCCAGCAGTGTTTCTCTTTTAGCGGCGTACTCCTACGAGCAGTACTTC

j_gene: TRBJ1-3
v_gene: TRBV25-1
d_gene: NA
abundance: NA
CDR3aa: CASSVRELSGNTIYF
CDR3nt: TGTGCCAGCAGTGTCAGGGAACTCTCTGGAAACACCATATATTTT